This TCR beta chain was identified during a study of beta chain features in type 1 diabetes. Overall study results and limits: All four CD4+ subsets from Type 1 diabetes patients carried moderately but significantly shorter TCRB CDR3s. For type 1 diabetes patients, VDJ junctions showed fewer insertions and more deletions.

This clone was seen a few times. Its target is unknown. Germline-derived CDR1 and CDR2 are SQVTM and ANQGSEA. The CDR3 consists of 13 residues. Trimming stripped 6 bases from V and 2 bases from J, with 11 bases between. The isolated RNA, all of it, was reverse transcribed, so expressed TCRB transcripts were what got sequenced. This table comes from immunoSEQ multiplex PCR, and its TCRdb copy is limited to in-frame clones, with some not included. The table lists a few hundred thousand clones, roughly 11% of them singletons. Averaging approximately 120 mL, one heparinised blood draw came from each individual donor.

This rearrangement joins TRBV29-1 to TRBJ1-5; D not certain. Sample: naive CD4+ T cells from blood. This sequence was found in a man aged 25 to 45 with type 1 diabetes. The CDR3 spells CSVGEGGNQPQHF. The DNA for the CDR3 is TGCAGCGTGGGAGAAGGTGGCAATCAGCCCCAGCATTTT. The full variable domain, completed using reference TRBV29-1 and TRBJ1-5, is SAVISQKPSRDICQRGTSLTIQCQVDSQVTMMFWYRQQPGQSLTLIATANQGSEATYESGFVIDKFPISRPNLTFSTLTVSNMSPEDSSIYLCSVGEGGNQPQHFGDGTRLSIL.